This TCR beta chain came from a study of blood T cells in healthy people across ages. Study-wide findings and caveats: Correlation between TCR beta diversity and naive T cell percentage was strong. The authors considered diversity estimates from one million T cells to be underestimates. Relative to aged donors, long-lived donors carried more naive CD4+ cells and displayed higher diversity.

Ranging in age from about 6 to 100, the donors were healthy Caucasian individuals from Russia. Sample-barcoded 5' priming and a J-beta primer mix drove a second PCR of roughly 6 to 12 cycles. TCRdb recomputed calls from the 5' RACE reads with MiXCR, one row per CDR3 protein. The repertoire includes approximately 940,000 distinct CDR3 sequences, roughly 52% of them detected once, and roughly 12% sits in the top ten. This clonotype showed up just a few times. Its antigen is unidentified. The material sequenced was blood. The sequence was collected from a man aged 25 to 40 in good health.

The CDR3: CSARDPGAHTEAFF. For the CDR3, the DNA is TGCAGTGCTAGAGATCCGGGCGCGCACACTGAAGCTTTCTTT. The chain combines TRBV20-1 with TRBJ1-1; D gene ambiguous. The CDR3 totals 14 residues. Trimming cost V 0 bases and J 3 bases, with 11 bases left between them. In germline, CDR1 is DFQATT, CDR2 SNEGSKA (reference sequence).